These T cell receptor beta chains were read from a single sample in a study of blood T cell repertoires in COVID-19. Data came from immunoSEQ multiplex PCR; TCRdb stores just in-frame clones and leaves some out. Here the sample spans about 110,000 clones, approximately 82% being singletons. Specimen: peripheral blood. These receptors were obtained from a woman aged 55-69 years with acute or convalescent COVID-19. CDR3s leave out the opening cysteine and the closing phenylalanine or tryptophan.

TRBJ2-1 TRBV24-1 ATSDPAGTGRYNEQF
TRBJ2-3 TRBV6-4 ASSEQGSTDTQY
TRBJ2-1 TRBV28 AGGSSYNEQF
TRBJ1-2 TRBV4-1 ASSQQGTYGYT
TRBJ1-1 TRBV7-3 ASSVTGGAVAF
TRBJ2-7 TRBV28 ASSSGLAGGLGEQY
TRBJ1-1 TRBV29-1 SVDGEGDTEAF
TRBJ1-6 TRBV14 ASSQVRGGNSPLH
TRBJ2-5 TRBV9 ASSVGQGGETQY
TRBJ2-6 TRBV7-2 ASSRTQGPGANVLT
TRBJ1-1 TRBV18 ASSPPDRTEAF